The source of this T cell receptor (beta chain) is a study of T cells after yellow fever vaccination (dated by TCRdb to the late 2010s). General notes on the study: The SMART-Seq v4 Ultra Low Input RNA kit was used to prepare libraries from fractions with low cell numbers. To follow T-cell clones before and after primary and booster YFV17D yellow fever vaccination, bulk TCR alpha and beta repertoires were sequenced over time. The cohort comprised two healthy male donors, one aged 18 to 29 and one aged 30 to 40 years. Blood was drawn at multiple timepoints before and after primary and secondary immunization, with bulk PBMC replicates and cell subsets isolated.

CDR1 and CDR2 (GTSNPN, SVGIG) derive from the germline V gene (reference sequence). V is cut by 0 bases and J by 5 bases, and the space between the germline ends is 19 bases. The CDR3, cysteine through phenylalanine, is 17 amino acids long. Solely the CDR3 DNA is kept, with 51 bases framed from the first base. TCR cDNA was synthesized by 5'RACE template switching, through which a universal primer site and unique molecular identifiers were introduced. Priming of cDNA synthesis was performed from both the TCR alpha and TCR beta constant segments. Two PCR steps were used to amplify libraries, with sample barcodes and sequencing adapters being added in the second step. Libraries were sequenced on Illumina HiSeq 2500 (2x100 bp) or NovaSeq (2x150 bp). In the original analysis: MIGEC handled demultiplexing of reads and collapsing into UMI consensus sequences, while MiXCR performed V(D)J alignment. Vaccine-responding clonotypes were identified with edgeR using replicate PBMC samples, with FDR below 0.01 and a log2 fold change above 5 up to day 15 being required. Each bulk clonotype was labeled CD4 or CD8 based on which sequenced repertoire, CD4 or CD8, contained the clonotype at higher abundance. TCRdb reprocessing: public reads trimmed at Q25 with fastp, clones called with MiXCR, in-frame beta chains kept. Here each entry gathers all rows of one CDR3 protein and keeps the most common genes and DNA. The V and J calls follow TCRdb's processing rather than the paper's. In all, the sample holds around 350,000 distinct CDR3 sequences, and around 6.4% of those were seen once. The ten largest clonotypes hold around 16% of the sample.

The investigation overall reported the following: Because abundant contaminating clonotypes from the bulk population could be contained in FACS-sorted repertoires, computational filtering was required. After the booster, most clones that had expanded after primary vaccination were detected again (approximately 97% of CD4 and 88% of CD8), suggesting broad maintenance of memory. The secondary T-cell response was weaker than the primary response but faster, peaking on day 5 instead of day 15. The study included only a couple of donors, which limits how far the findings can be generalized. A small fraction of clonotypes appeared in both the CD4 and CD8 compartments, likely as a result of convergent recombination.

Many counts were recorded for this clonotype. Its target antigen remains unknown. Within one base of it there is no much larger clone, and no base qualities were kept. This specimen's treatment or condition label, per the study, means: live attenuated yellow fever vaccine strain. At each blood-draw timepoint, two biological replicates of bulk PBMCs were obtained. PBMCs were isolated from peripheral blood using a standard Ficoll-Paque protocol. TriZol was used to extract RNA from bulk PBMCs, from CD4 and CD8 fractions, and from dextramer-positive and dextramer-negative fractions. The chain couples TRBV30 to TRBJ2-2, and TRBD2 may be the D gene, going by 6 matching bases. The material sequenced was PBMCs, taken 5 days after the yellow fever booster vaccination. The TCR sequence derives from a man aged 25 to 40 who received the YFV17D yellow fever vaccine. Read as DNA, the sequence is TGTGCCTGGAGTGTACAACGCGGGGTTAAAGGAACCGGGGAGCTGTTTTTT. The resulting protein is CAWSVQRGVKGTGELFF.